These 12 T cell receptor beta chains originate from one sample sequenced in a study of cytomegalovirus exposure and HLA in healthy donors. PCR involved 60 Vbeta and 13 Jbeta primers. Here immunoSEQ multiplex PCR was the method, and the copy in TCRdb shows in-frame clones only, minus some. The sample holds about 120,000 clones, 81% seen once. Sequenced: PBMCs. These receptor sequences come from a woman in her thirties or forties in good health and CMV-seronegative.

The J gene is TRBJ2-3, the V gene TRBV4-2; the D gene is possibly TRBD2 (5 bases). The CDR3 runs to 14 residues. Germline CDR1 reads LGHNA; CDR2 reads YNFKEQ. CDR3 sequence (DNA): TGTGCAATGCGGGCCCCCCCGCACCCAGATACGCAGTATTTT. It translates to CAMRAPPHPDTQYF.

V is TRBV2 and J is TRBJ1-1; tentatively, D is TRBD1 (5 bases). This CDR3 has 16 residues. V lost 2 bases and J lost 5, with 18 bases in between. From germline, CDR1 is SNHLY and CDR2 FYNNEI. CDR3 sequence: CASSEWGRGYRTEAFF. As DNA, the CDR3 is TGTGCCAGCAGTGAATGGGGGAGGGGATATAGAACTGAAGCTTTCTTT.

The gene calls are TRBV5-4 and TRBJ1-2, with TRBD1 as a possible D gene (6 bases). This CDR3 has 15 amino acids. V was shortened by 4 bases and J by 4 bases, with 17 bases between the two germline ends. CDR1 SGHNT and CDR2 YYREEE come from the germline V gene (reference sequence). CDR3 protein: CASSTDGGGRYGYTF. The CDR3 nucleotides are TGTGCCAGCAGCACTGACGGGGGGGGCCGCTATGGCTACACCTTC.

The J gene is TRBJ2-7, the V gene TRBV9, with D perhaps matching TRBD2 (6 bases). Germline V gives CDR1 SGDLS, CDR2 YYNGEE. V was clipped by 0 bases and J by 3 bases, with 10 bases between them. The CDR3 contains 14 residues. As DNA, the CDR3 is TGTGCCAGCAGCGTAGGTCTCGGGGGCTACGAGCAGTACTTC. It is translated as CASSVGLGGYEQYF.

This chain links TRBV12-5 with TRBJ2-2, with D maybe TRBD2 (5 bases). CDR1 and CDR2 from the germline V gene are LGHNT and FRNRAP. V shed 0 bases and J shed 3 bases, with 17 bases lying between them. The CDR3 has 18 residues. DNA for the CDR3: TGTGCTAGTGGTTTGGTATTTGGTATGGGCGGGTACACCGGGGAGCTGTTTTTT. This sequence encodes CASGLVFGMGGYTGELFF. Full variable domain (rest looked up from reference TRBV12-5 and TRBJ2-2): DARVTQTPRHKVTEMGQEVTMRCQPILGHNTVFWYRQTMMQGLELLAYFRNRAPLDDSGMPKDRFSAEMPDATLATLKIQPSEPRDSAVYFCASGLVFGMGGYTGELFFGEGSRLTVL.

The rearrangement links TRBV6-5 to TRBJ2-5; D remains ambiguous. The J call is doubtful: the DNA matches TRBJ2-7 better. In germline, CDR1 is MNHEY, CDR2 SVGAGI. This CDR3 comprises 15 residues. CDR3 protein: CASRPDGAPSLEQYF. The CDR3 nucleotides are TGTGCCAGCAGGCCCGACGGAGCCCCGTCTCTCGAGCAGTACTTC.

In this sample, this clone turned up a few times. In DNA, the CDR3 is TGCGCCAGCAGCTTGGGGGAGGCCCGTGGTTCACCCCTCCACTTT. Protein product: CASSLGEARGSPLHF. This chain joins TRBV5-1 and TRBJ1-6; no clear D gene. This CDR3 has 15 residues. Germline V CDR1 and CDR2: SGHRS, YFSETQ. Trimming left V 0 bases short and J 9 bases short, with 13 bases between.

The chain is built from TRBV18 and TRBJ1-2; the D gene is possibly TRBD1 (5 bases). Trimming removed 3 bases from V and 3 bases from J, with 8 bases in between. The CDR3 totals 13 residues. Germline CDR1 reads KGHSH; CDR2 reads LQKENI. The DNA for the CDR3 is TGTGCCAGCTCACCTGAACAGGACTATGGCTACACCTTC. Translating it yields CASSPEQDYGYTF. Full variable domain (rest looked up from reference TRBV18 and TRBJ1-2): NAGVMQNPRHLVRRRGQEARLRCSPMKGHSHVYWYRQLPEEGLKFMVYLQKENIIDESGMPKERFSAEFPKEGPSILRIQQVVRGDSAAYFCASSPEQDYGYTFGSGTRLTVV.

The chain recombines TRBV15 with TRBJ1-2; D is unresolved. This CDR3 contains 14 residues. The ends were cut back, 3 bases at V and 8 bases at J, with 16 bases in the middle. Germline assignment: CDR1 LNHNV and CDR2 YYDKDF (reference sequence). The CDR3 DNA reads as TGTGCCACCAGCAGTCGGGGTTTTATCGAGGGCTACACCTTC. This sequence encodes CATSSRGFIEGYTF.

The chain uses TRBV11-1 and TRBJ2-2, with 12 bases fitting TRBD2. Germline V CDR1 and CDR2: SGHAT, FQDESV (reference sequence). The V gene end was trimmed by 5 bases and the J gene end by 6 bases; junction bases not matched to a gene: 13. The CDR3 has 18 residues. The CDR3 coding sequence is TGTGCCAGCAGCCCCCAACCTAGCGGGGGGGCCGCATCCGGGGAGCTGTTTTTT. As protein: CASSPQPSGGAASGELFF.

This clone occurred a few times. The V gene is TRBV7-9, the J gene TRBJ1-1; 8 nucleotides agree with TRBD1. The CDR3 has 16 amino acids. V trimming: 4 bases; J trimming: 0 bases; junction bases outside the gene matches: 7. Germline lookup yields CDR1 SEHNR and CDR2 FQNEAQ (reference sequence). CDR3 sequence reads: CASSSRDRFMNTEAFF. The CDR3 DNA sequence: TGTGCCAGCAGCTCCCGGGACAGGTTCATGAACACTGAAGCTTTCTTT.

This rearrangement joins TRBV7-3 to TRBJ2-1; weak D call: TRBD2 (6 bases). This CDR3 contains 15 residues. CDR1 and CDR2 (germline): SGHTA, FQGTGA. Trimming pared 3 bases from V and 2 bases from J, leaving 11 bases between. CDR3 residues: CASSFQRATYNEQFF. CDR3 bases: TGTGCCAGCAGCTTTCAGCGGGCCACCTACAATGAGCAGTTCTTC. Using reference TRBV7-3 and TRBJ2-1 for the parts outside the CDR3, the full variable domain is GAGVSQTPSNKVTEKGKYVELRCDPISGHTALYWYRQSLGQGPEFLIYFQGTGAADDSGLPNDRFFAVRPEGSVSTLKIQRTERGDSAVYLCASSFQRATYNEQFFGPGTRLTVL.